This entry lists 5 T cell receptor beta chains sequenced from one sample in a study of blood T cell repertoires in COVID-19. Repertoires were generated with immunoSEQ multiplex PCR, while TCRdb's copy carries only in-frame clones and drops some. The sample has hundreds of thousands of clones, roughly nine tenths seen once. Material: PBMCs or T cells enriched from blood (not recorded which). These receptors were collected from a man aged 60 to 69 who had recovered from COVID-19.

This clone has more than one count but fewer than ten. The chain uses TRBV7-3 and TRBJ2-1; 10 bases are a match to TRBD2. Germline V gives CDR1 SGHTA, CDR2 FQGTGA. Losses at the gene ends were 2 bases for V and 5 bases for J; bases not matched to a gene: 15. The CDR3 contains 19 residues. The CDR3 loop reads CASSLEAGASGSWDNEQFF. The CDR3 DNA sequence: TGTGCCAGCAGCTTAGAGGCGGGGGCTAGCGGGAGTTGGGACAATGAGCAGTTCTTC.

V is TRBV16 and J is TRBJ2-5; 10 bases fit TRBD1. This CDR3 is built from 14 residues. With 4 bases clipped from V and 5 bases from J, the junction kept 4 bases outside the gene matches. The germline gives CDR1 KGHSY, CDR2 FQNENV. CDR3 amino acids: CASSRQGAGETQYF. The CDR3 DNA reads TGTGCCAGCAGCCGACAGGGGGCAGGGGAGACCCAGTACTTC.

CDR3 amino acids: CASSLLPVGTDTQYF. CDR3 DNA: TGTGCCAGCAGCTTACTGCCGGTGGGCACAGATACGCAGTATTTT. The genes are TRBV7-2 and TRBJ2-3; D gene ambiguous. From germline, CDR1 is SGHTA and CDR2 FQGNSA. This CDR3 has 15 residues. The V and J ends lost 2 bases and 1 base respectively, with 10 bases between them.

The chain links TRBV18 to TRBJ2-5, with unresolved D. Trimming removed 2 bases at V and 5 bases at J, with 9 bases between. CDR3 length equals 13 residues. CDR1 is KGHSH and CDR2 is LQKENI in the germline V gene. CDR3 sequence: CASSPGQVETQYF. In DNA, the CDR3 is TGTGCCAGCTCACCAGGGCAGGTTGAGACCCAGTACTTC.

The chain links TRBV24-1 to TRBJ2-7; TRBD1 agrees at 7 bases. With V trimmed by 6 bases and J by 2 bases, 6 bases remained unmatched. The CDR3 contains 14 residues. CDR1 is KGHDR and CDR2 is SFDVKD in the germline V gene. CDR3 nucleotides: TGTGCCACCAGTTCAGGGGGATCCCCCTACGAGCAGTACTTC. This translates into CATSSGGSPYEQYF.